A single sample is the source of the 8 T cell receptor beta chains below, sequenced in a study of OX40 agonist ivuxolimab in advanced cancers. Clones were read by immunoSEQ multiplex PCR, and TCRdb kept only the in-frame ones, dropping some. The data show approximately 41,000 clones, with about 86% seen just once and 35% to 40% held by the top ten. The specimen was CD4+ or CD8+ T cells sorted from blood, collected in a trial of the OX40 agonist ivuxolimab. The origin of the receptors is an adult with an advanced solid tumor such as melanoma, head and neck, liver or kidney cancer.

V gene TRBV19 combines with J gene TRBJ1-1; unclear D gene. This CDR3 has 15 residues. The germline V gene encodes CDR1 LNHDA and CDR2 SQIVND (reference sequence). Trimming took off 1 base at V and 3 bases at J, with 12 bases between the two ends. The CDR3 region is CASSIALGADTEAFF. DNA of the CDR3: TGTGCCAGTAGTATAGCGTTGGGAGCTGACACTGAAGCTTTCTTT.

The J gene is TRBJ2-5, the V gene TRBV5-4, with D perhaps given as TRBD1 or TRBD2 (5 bases each). The CDR3 totals 14 residues. In germline, CDR1 is SGHNT, CDR2 YYREEE (reference sequence). V lost 2 bases to trimming and J lost 1 base, with 9 bases between them. CDR3 coding DNA: TGTGCCAGCAGCTTCCCAGGGAGCCAAGAGACCCAGTACTTC. It specifies CASSFPGSQETQYF.

This clone was recorded only once. The chain carries TRBV6-6 and TRBJ2-7; D is unclear. Germline V CDR1 and CDR2: MNHNY, SVGAGI (reference sequence). This CDR3 has 13 amino acids. Trimming cost V 4 bases and J 3 bases, with 10 bases left between them. The CDR3: CASSSHGDYEQYF. CDR3 DNA: TGTGCCAGCAGTTCACATGGGGACTACGAGCAGTACTTC.

This clone occurred once. The genes are TRBV18 and TRBJ2-5; the D gene is possibly TRBD2 (5 bases). The DNA end lines up better with TRBJ2-7; the J call may be wrong. CDR3 length: 15 residues. Germline CDR1 and CDR2: KGHSH and LQKENI. The CDR3 coding sequence is TGTGCCAGCTCACCTCCAGGTAGCGATACCTACGAGCAGTACTTC. This encodes CASSPPGSDTYEQYF.

The chain recombines TRBV7-9 with TRBJ2-5; unclear D gene. V lost 1 base, J lost 5 bases, and 8 bases lay in between. Germline CDR1 SEHNR, CDR2 FQNEAQ (reference sequence). The CDR3 has 13 residues. The chain's CDR3 is CASSLGGTETQYF. CDR3 nucleotide sequence: TGTGCCAGCAGCTTAGGGGGTACTGAGACCCAGTACTTC.

The chain links TRBV5-4 to TRBJ2-5; D is possibly TRBD2 (6 bases). The CDR3 contains 17 residues. Germline V CDR1 and CDR2: SGHNT, YYREEE (reference sequence). V gave up 6 bases and J gave up 1 base, with 22 bases separating them. CDR3 bases: TGTGCCAGCACCAATAGGAATAGGAACGGGGGCCAAGAGACCCAGTACTTC. Translating gives CASTNRNRNGGQETQYF. The full variable domain, completed using reference TRBV5-4 and TRBJ2-5, is ETGVTQSPTHLIKTRGQQVTLRCSSQSGHNTVSWYQQALGQGPQFIFQYYREEENGRGNFPPRFSGLQFPNYSSELNVNALELDDSALYLCASTNRNRNGGQETQYFGPGTRLLVL.

V is TRBV5-4 and J is TRBJ2-7; D is undetermined. The CDR3 totals 14 residues. Germline CDR1 SGHNT, CDR2 YYREEE (reference sequence). Trimming shortened V by 3 bases and J by 5 bases, and 15 bases separated the two germline ends. The CDR3 spells CASSSYLAPHEQYF. The CDR3 DNA follows: TGTGCCAGCAGCTCTTATCTGGCCCCACACGAGCAGTACTTC. Full variable domain (remainder filled in from reference TRBV5-4 and TRBJ2-7): ETGVTQSPTHLIKTRGQQVTLRCSSQSGHNTVSWYQQALGQGPQFIFQYYREEENGRGNFPPRFSGLQFPNYSSELNVNALELDDSALYLCASSSYLAPHEQYFGPGTRLTVT.

This clone has a single count. The sample holds other DNA sequences that translate to the same CDR3. This rearrangement joins TRBV4-1 to TRBJ2-7, with TRBD2 matching 11 bases. CDR1 is MGHRA and CDR2 is YSYEKL in the germline V gene. CDR3 length: 15 amino acids. J lost 4 bases, V lost 1 base, and 3 bases had no gene match. The DNA for the CDR3 is TGCGCCAGCAGCCAAGCCCTAGCGGGGGGTTACGAGCAGTACTTC. As protein: CASSQALAGGYEQYF.